The entry below describes one TCR beta chain. These data are taken from a study of blood T cell repertoires in COVID-19. In the study overall: The cDNA or gDNA used as material had been derived from T cells, B-cell-depleted T cells, or PBMCs.

The assay was immunoSEQ multiplex PCR, and TCRdb's table has in-frame clones only and misses some. Of approximately 170,000 clones in the sample, 80% to 90% are singletons; the top ten hold approximately 7.7%. Trimming removed 6 bases from V and 3 bases from J; junction bases left unmatched: 3. The V gene's germline CDR1 is ENHRY and CDR2 SYGVKD. The CDR3 sequence is 13 residues long. The sequenced material came from PBMCs or T cells enriched from blood (not recorded which). This chain links TRBV10-3 with TRBJ2-5, with 8 nucleotides matching TRBD1. The TCR comes from a woman aged 50 to 60 who had recovered from COVID-19. The CDR3 DNA is TGTGCCATCAGGGGGGGACAGGAAGAGACCCAGTACTTC. It is translated as CAIRGGQEETQYF.